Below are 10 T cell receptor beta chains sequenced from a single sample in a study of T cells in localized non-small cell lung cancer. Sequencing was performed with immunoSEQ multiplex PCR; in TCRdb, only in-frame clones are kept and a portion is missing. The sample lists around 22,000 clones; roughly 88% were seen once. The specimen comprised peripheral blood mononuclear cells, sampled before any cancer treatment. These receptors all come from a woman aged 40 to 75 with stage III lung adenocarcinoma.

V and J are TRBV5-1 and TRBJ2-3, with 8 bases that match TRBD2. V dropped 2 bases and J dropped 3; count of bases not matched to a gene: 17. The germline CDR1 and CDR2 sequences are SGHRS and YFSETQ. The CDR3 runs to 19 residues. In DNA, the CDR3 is TGCGCCAGCAGCTTAGAGCGGGGGAGTCGTACTAGACCAACAGATACGCAGTATTTT. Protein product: CASSLERGSRTRPTDTQYF.

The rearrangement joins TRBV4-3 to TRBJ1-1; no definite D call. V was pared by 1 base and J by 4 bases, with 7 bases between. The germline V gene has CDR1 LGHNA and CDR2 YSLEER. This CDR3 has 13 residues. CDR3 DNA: TGCGCCAGCAGCCAAGTATCGGGCACTGAAGCTTTCTTT. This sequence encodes CASSQVSGTEAFF.

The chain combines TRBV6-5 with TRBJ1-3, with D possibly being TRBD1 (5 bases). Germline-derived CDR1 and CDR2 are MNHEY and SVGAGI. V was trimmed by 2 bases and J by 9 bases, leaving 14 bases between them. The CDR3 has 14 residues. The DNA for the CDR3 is TGTGCCAGCAGTTACGGGGCTCAGAAGGGCACCATATATTTT. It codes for CASSYGAQKGTIYF.

CDR3 residues: CASSPTAASSGNTIYF. As DNA, the CDR3 is TGTGCCAGCAGCCCAACAGCAGCGTCCTCTGGAAACACCATATATTTT. This chain links TRBV11-2 with TRBJ1-3; D unresolved. The germline V gene has CDR1 SGHAT and CDR2 FQNNGV. The CDR3 is 16 residues long. V lost 5 bases and J lost 0, with 14 bases in between.

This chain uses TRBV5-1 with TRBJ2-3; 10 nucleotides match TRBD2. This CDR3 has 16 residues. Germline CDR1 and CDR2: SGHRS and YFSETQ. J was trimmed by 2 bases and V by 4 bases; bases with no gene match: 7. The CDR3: CASSPGLAHFTDTQYF. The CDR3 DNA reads TGCGCCAGCAGCCCGGGACTAGCGCATTTCACAGATACGCAGTATTTT.

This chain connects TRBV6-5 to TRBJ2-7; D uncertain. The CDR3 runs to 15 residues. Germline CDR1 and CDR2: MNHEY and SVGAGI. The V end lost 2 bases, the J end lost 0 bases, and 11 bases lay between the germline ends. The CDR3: CASSYDVRGSYEQYF. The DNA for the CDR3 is TGTGCCAGCAGTTACGATGTGAGAGGCTCCTACGAGCAGTACTTC.

Here the CDR3 reads CASSLGAGGHNEQFF. CDR3 coding DNA: TGTGCCAGCAGCTTAGGTGCGGGGGGGCACAATGAGCAGTTCTTC. The genes are TRBV11-3 and TRBJ2-1; 9 nucleotides align to TRBD2. The CDR3 is made up of 15 amino acids. V shed 1 base and J 5 bases; nucleotides not matched to a gene: 3. Germline values: CDR1 SGHNT, CDR2 YENEEA.

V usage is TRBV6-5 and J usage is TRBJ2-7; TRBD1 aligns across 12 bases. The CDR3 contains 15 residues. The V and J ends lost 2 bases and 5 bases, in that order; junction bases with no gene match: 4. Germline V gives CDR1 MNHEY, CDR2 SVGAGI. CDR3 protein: CASSYLGQGAHEQYF. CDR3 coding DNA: TGTGCCAGCAGTTACCTGGGACAGGGGGCCCACGAGCAGTACTTC.

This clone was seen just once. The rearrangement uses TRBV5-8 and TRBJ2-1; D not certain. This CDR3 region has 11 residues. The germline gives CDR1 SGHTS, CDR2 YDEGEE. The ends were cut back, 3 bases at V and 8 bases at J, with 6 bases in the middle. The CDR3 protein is CASSSPHEQFF. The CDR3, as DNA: TGTGCCAGCAGCTCCCCCCATGAGCAGTTCTTC.

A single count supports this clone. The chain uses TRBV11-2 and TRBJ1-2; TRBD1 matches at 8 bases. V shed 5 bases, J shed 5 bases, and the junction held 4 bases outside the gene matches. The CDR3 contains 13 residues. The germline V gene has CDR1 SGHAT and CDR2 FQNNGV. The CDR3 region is CASSRTGSYGYTF. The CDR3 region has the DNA TGTGCCAGCAGCCGGACAGGGAGTTATGGCTACACCTTC. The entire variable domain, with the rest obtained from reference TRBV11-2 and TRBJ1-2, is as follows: EAGVAQSPRYKIIEKRQSVAFWCNPISGHATLYWYQQILGQGPKLLIQFQNNGVVDDSQLPKDRFSAERLKGVDSTLKIQPAKLEDSAVYLCASSRTGSYGYTFGSGTRLTVV.